This TCR beta chain was captured in a study of cytomegalovirus exposure and HLA in healthy donors. On the study more broadly: Findings of an earlier analysis included under 140 million unique TCR beta sequences from 170 million or so T cells. Study-wide results and limits: HLA allele associations emerged for around 16,000 TCR beta sequences in a later analysis, at 0.05 false discovery rate. Some segments of the V type, notably TRBV6-2 and TRBV6-3, were excluded as indistinguishable.

The V gene end was trimmed by 8 bases and the J gene end by 4 bases; junction bases not matched to a gene: 11. From germline, CDR1 is LNHDA and CDR2 SQIVND (reference sequence). The CDR3 is 14 amino acids. Primers included in the PCR were 60 Vbeta and 13 Jbeta primers. Assay: immunoSEQ multiplex PCR; the TCRdb copy retains only in-frame clones and omits some. The sample yields fewer than 200,000 clones, more than 85% seen once. In regard to this clone: Its antigen is unidentified.

The material sequenced was PBMCs. V gene TRBV19 combines with J gene TRBJ2-7, with 7 positions matching TRBD2. The TCR sequence derives from a girl less than two years old in good health and CMV-seronegative. This CDR3 reads CASRSAGAAYEQYF. DNA for the CDR3: TGTGCCAGTCGAAGTGCGGGAGCCGCTTACGAGCAGTACTTC.